Each of the 21 T cell receptor beta chains below was sequenced from the same sample in a study of T-cell reconstitution after alpha-beta-depleted transplantation in children (dated by TCRdb to the mid-2010s). Receptor amplification or capture employed PCR. TCRdb names Illumina HiSeq 2500 as the instrument used. Molecular barcoding was employed in the preparation of TCR libraries, with unique molecular identifiers being used to normalize TCRbeta repertoire quantification. TCRdb handled the public reads itself, with Q25 trimming in fastp and clone calling in MiXCR, and kept productive beta chains. Every CDR3 protein is listed once, alongside the most common genes and DNA of its rows. Present in this sample are hundreds of thousands of distinct CDR3 sequences, approximately 20% of which were seen just once. 3.3% of the sample goes to the ten largest clones. Sequences were derived from PBMCs from the stem cell graft donor, sampled from the stem cell graft. The origin of the receptors is a human donor who donated a stem cell graft to a child with acute lymphoblastic leukemia.

This chain joins TRBV15 and TRBJ2-1, with D uncertain. This CDR3 has 13 amino acids. Germline V gene lookup returns CDR1 LNHNV and CDR2 YYDKDF (reference sequence). V was clipped by 3 bases and J by 1 base, with 4 bases between them. The CDR3 region has the DNA TGTGCCACCAGCAGGGGGTCCTACAATGAGCAGTTCTTC. It codes for CATSRGSYNEQFF.

The chain recombines TRBV5-1 with TRBJ1-2; D gene ambiguous. Germline V gene data show CDR1 as SGHRS and CDR2 as YFSETQ. The CDR3 loop spans 16 amino acids. With 0 bases removed from V and 0 bases from J, the gap between germline ends came to 12 bases. CDR3 coding DNA: TGCGCCAGCAGCTTGGATGGGAGTGGGGCTAACTATGGCTACACCTTC. Its translation is CASSLDGSGANYGYTF.

This CDR3 is CARNRDLGDRMNTEAFF. The CDR3 DNA reads TGTGCCAGGAACCGGGACCTTGGGGATCGCATGAACACTGAAGCTTTCTTT. The chain uses TRBV7-9 and TRBJ1-1, with D perhaps matching TRBD1 (5 bases). This CDR3 is built from 17 residues. Trimming stripped 9 bases from V and 0 bases from J, with 23 bases between. CDR1 SEHNR and CDR2 FQNEAQ come from the germline V gene (reference sequence).

This rearrangement joins TRBV20-1 to TRBJ1-2, with TRBD1 matching over 8 bases. The J segment lost 1 base and the V segment lost 1 base, leaving 11 bases of the junction unmatched. The CDR3 runs 17 residues. The germline gives CDR1 DFQATT, CDR2 SNEGSKA (reference sequence). In DNA form, the CDR3 reads TGCAGTGCTAGAGTCTCCCCGGCAGGGGGCTTTAACTATGGCTACACCTTC. Translation: CSARVSPAGGFNYGYTF.

This chain links TRBV20-1 with TRBJ1-1; D remains ambiguous. The CDR3 runs to 13 residues. Trimming shortened V by 5 bases and J by 3 bases, and 13 bases separated the two germline ends. The germline V gene has CDR1 DFQATT and CDR2 SNEGSKA (reference sequence). CDR3 bases: TGCAGTGCTCTGGGTGATACCGACACTGAAGCTTTCTTT. It is translated as CSALGDTDTEAFF.

This clonotype was counted only a few times. The gene calls are TRBV19 and TRBJ1-2; no reliable D call. The CDR3 length is 14 residues. CDR1 and CDR2 from the germline V gene are LNHDA and SQIVND (reference sequence). V was shortened by 5 bases and J by 4 bases, with 14 bases between the two germline ends. The chain's CDR3 is CASSPSGIFYGYTF. CDR3 sequence (DNA): TGTGCCAGTAGTCCGTCCGGGATTTTCTATGGCTACACCTTC. The entire variable domain, with the rest obtained from reference TRBV19 and TRBJ1-2, is as follows: DGGITQSPKYLFRKEGQNVTLSCEQNLNHDAMYWYRQDPGQGLRLIYYSQIVNDFQKGDIAEGYSVSREKKESFPLTVTSAQKNPTAFYLCASSPSGIFYGYTFGSGTRLTVV.

This clonotype turned up a few times. The V and J genes are TRBV20-1 and TRBJ2-7; the D gene could be TRBD1 or TRBD2 (5 bases each). The CDR3 covers 15 residues. CDR1 DFQATT and CDR2 SNEGSKA come from the germline V gene (reference sequence). V was pared by 0 bases and J by 4 bases, with 16 bases between. CDR3 sequence (DNA): TGCAGTGCTAGAGACGAGGGGTGGGCCGGGTACGAGCAGTACTTC. Translated, it gives CSARDEGWAGYEQYF.

This clonotype was observed a handful of times. The chain combines TRBV15 with TRBJ1-1, with D hard to call. Trimming shortened V by 1 base and J by 6 bases, and 12 bases separated the two germline ends. Per the germline V gene, CDR1 is LNHNV and CDR2 is YYDKDF (reference sequence). CDR3 length: 14 amino acids. CDR3 nucleotide sequence: TGTGCCACCAGCAGAGGAACAGTTTCTGCTGAAGCTTTCTTT. It translates to CATSRGTVSAEAFF.

V and J are TRBV10-3 and TRBJ2-1; TRBD1 might be the D (5 bases). In germline, CDR1 is ENHRY, CDR2 SYGVKD. V gave up 2 bases and J gave up 4 bases, with 12 bases separating them. This CDR3 region has 15 residues. The DNA of the CDR3 is TGTGCCATCAGTGAGATGACAGCCCCTTACAATGAGCAGTTCTTC. This translates into CAISEMTAPYNEQFF.

The CDR3 nucleotides read TGTGCCAGCAGCCCCACAGTTCCCGGAGATACGCAGTATTTT. Translating gives CASSPTVPGDTQYF. V gene TRBV7-9 combines with J gene TRBJ2-3; D gene uncertain. CDR1 and CDR2 from the germline V gene are SEHNR and FQNEAQ (reference sequence). This CDR3 region has 14 residues. With 5 bases removed from V and 5 bases from J, the gap between germline ends came to 14 bases.

The chain combines TRBV5-1 with TRBJ2-3; unclear D gene. V lost 0 bases and J lost 0, with 8 bases in between. CDR3 length: 15 amino acids. The germline CDR1 and CDR2 sequences are SGHRS and YFSETQ. Here the CDR3 DNA reads TGCGCCAGCAGCTTGGACTTCGCTAGCACAGATACGCAGTATTTT. As protein: CASSLDFASTDTQYF.

The DNA of the CDR3 is TGTGCCAGCAGCTCCCGGGCAGCCTACGAGCAGTACTTC. Amino acid sequence: CASSSRAAYEQYF. V and J are TRBV9 and TRBJ2-7; no clear D gene. Looked up from germline, CDR1 is SGDLS and CDR2 is YYNGEE. The V and J ends lost 4 bases and 2 bases respectively, with 10 bases between them. The CDR3 is 13 residues long. Complete variable domain (other parts from reference TRBV9 and TRBJ2-7): DSGVTQTPKHLITATGQRVTLRCSPRSGDLSVYWYQQSLDQGLQFLIQYYNGEERAKGNILERFSAQQFPDLHSELNLSSLELGDSALYFCASSSRAAYEQYFGPGTRLTVT.

A remark on this clonotype: A much more abundant neighbour one base away suggests this may be a read error. The chain couples TRBV20-1 to TRBJ2-5; D remains unclear. Germline V gives CDR1 DFQATT, CDR2 SNEGSKA (reference sequence). The CDR3 extends over 10 amino acids. The CDR3 reads CCARKETQYF. The CDR3 coding sequence is TGCTGTGCTCGGAAAGAGACCCAGTACTTC.

This clonotype was seen a few times. V and J are TRBV4-1 and TRBJ2-3; D gene uncertain. Germline lookup yields CDR1 MGHRA and CDR2 YSYEKL. The V gene lost 0 bases and the J gene lost 3 bases, with 16 bases spanning the gap. This CDR3 region has 17 residues. CDR3 DNA: TGCGCCAGCAGCCAAGATACGACTGCACTTAGGACAGATACGCAGTATTTT. It encodes CASSQDTTALRTDTQYF.

The V call is TRBV27, the J call TRBJ2-7, with D hard to call. CDR3 size: 14 residues. Germline assignment: CDR1 MNHEY and CDR2 SMNVEV (reference sequence). V was clipped by 3 bases and J by 4 bases, with 13 bases between them. The CDR3: CASSFHASGYEQYF. CDR3 bases: TGTGCCAGCAGTTTCCACGCCTCTGGGTACGAGCAGTACTTC.

This chain joins TRBV20-1 and TRBJ1-1; no definite D call. From germline, CDR1 is DFQATT and CDR2 SNEGSKA (reference sequence). V lost 3 bases to trimming and J lost 0 bases, with 14 bases between them. CDR3 length equals 15 residues. The CDR3 nucleotides are TGCAGTGCTAGGGAACACTTACACATGAACACTGAAGCTTTCTTT. Its protein product is CSAREHLHMNTEAFF.

The sample holds many counts of this clonotype. V usage is TRBV29-1 and J usage is TRBJ2-1; 12 bases line up with TRBD2. Looked up from germline, CDR1 is SQVTM and CDR2 is ANQGSEA. J gave up 0 bases and V 6 bases, and 12 bases lay outside the gene matches. The CDR3 has 18 residues. The CDR3 here is CSVLALAGGLSSYNEQFF. The CDR3 region has the DNA TGCAGCGTCTTAGCTCTAGCGGGAGGGCTGAGCTCCTACAATGAGCAGTTCTTC.

This clonotype was seen a few times. The CDR3 nucleotides are TGCAGTGCTGACCTGGTCTCTTCGCACGAGCAGTACTTC. This gives the protein CSADLVSSHEQYF. The chain has TRBV20-1 and TRBJ2-7; D not certain. V was cut by 5 bases and J by 5 bases, with 16 bases left in between. The germline V gene encodes CDR1 DFQATT and CDR2 SNEGSKA (reference sequence). There are 13 residues in the CDR3.

This clonotype was seen more than once but under ten times. The rearrangement uses TRBV6-1 and TRBJ1-4; TRBD1 matches 9 bases. The length of the CDR3 is 16 residues. Germline CDR1 and CDR2: MNHNS and SASEGT. After removal of 7 bases from V and 7 bases from J, the junction contained 13 bases not matched to a gene. The CDR3 region is CASTSQGARNVEKLFF. In DNA, the CDR3 is TGTGCCAGCACCTCACAGGGGGCGCGAAATGTTGAAAAACTGTTTTTT.

This clonotype appeared a few times. The V gene is TRBV18, the J gene TRBJ1-2; D is unclear. Germline lookup yields CDR1 KGHSH and CDR2 LQKENI. This CDR3 spans 19 amino acids. Trimming stripped 0 bases from V and 1 base from J, with 21 bases between. CDR3 sequence: CASSPPGGGVHSHNYGYTF. The CDR3 nucleotides are TGTGCCAGCTCACCACCGGGAGGCGGGGTCCACTCCCATAACTATGGCTACACCTTC.

The chain links TRBV27 to TRBJ2-1, with D unclear. This CDR3 region has 14 residues. The germline V and J ends were trimmed by 3 bases and 2 bases, with 8 bases remaining between them. CDR1 and CDR2 from the germline V gene are MNHEY and SMNVEV (reference sequence). The CDR3 nucleotides are TGTGCCAGCAGTTTCACGGCGACCTACAATGAGCAGTTCTTC. This codes for CASSFTATYNEQFF.